Presented here are 5 T cell receptor beta chains from one specimen sequenced in a study of blood T cell repertoires in COVID-19. Assay used: immunoSEQ multiplex PCR; TCRdb lists only in-frame clones, some missing. The table includes 150,000 to 200,000 clones, about nine tenths detected once. Sequenced material: peripheral blood. The receptors stem from a woman aged 65 to 85 with acute or convalescent COVID-19.

V is TRBV2 and J is TRBJ1-1; no reliable D call. This CDR3 has 14 residues. V lost 3 bases, J lost 4 bases, and 12 bases lay in between. Per the germline V gene, CDR1 is SNHLY and CDR2 is FYNNEI. The CDR3: CASSDLSTTTEAFF. The CDR3 DNA reads as TGTGCCAGCAGTGATCTCAGTACTACCACTGAAGCTTTCTTT.

This clone was observed once. The V call is TRBV3-1 (or the pseudogene TRBV3-2), the J call TRBJ2-5, with 9 bases fitting TRBD1. The CDR3 runs to 15 residues. The V gene end was trimmed by 0 bases and the J gene end by 7 bases; junction bases not matched to a gene: 6. The germline CDR1 and CDR2 sequences are LGHDT and YNNKEL (reference sequence). As DNA, the CDR3 is TGTGCCAGCAGCCAAGATCTCCCGGGACAGGGGACCCAGTACTTC. Protein product: CASSQDLPGQGTQYF.

The chain carries TRBV18 and TRBJ1-4; D is ambiguous. Germline CDR1 is KGHSH and CDR2 is LQKENI. Trimming shortened V by 3 bases and J by 2 bases, and 13 bases separated the two germline ends. The CDR3 is 16 amino acids. CDR3 in DNA: TGTGCCAGCTCACCTTCCATGGGGAGTACTAATGAAAAACTGTTTTTT. Amino acids: CASSPSMGSTNEKLFF.

This clone was observed a handful of times. This sequence joins TRBV5-1 and TRBJ2-7, with TRBD2 matching 10 bases. The length of the CDR3 is 14 residues. CDR1 is SGHRS and CDR2 is YFSETQ in the germline V gene. V lost 6 bases, J lost 3 bases, and 6 bases stayed unmatched. This CDR3 reads CASTAGTSDYEQYF. CDR3 nucleotide sequence: TGCGCCAGCACCGCCGGGACTAGCGACTACGAGCAGTACTTC.

The chain uses TRBV6-1 and TRBJ2-7; 10 bases map to TRBD1. Germline trimming cut 6 bases from V and 3 bases from J; bases unmatched to any gene: 11. CDR3 size: 16 residues. Germline V CDR1 and CDR2: MNHNS, SASEGT. CDR3 DNA sequence: TGTGCCAGCAGGGAAACCGGGACAGGGGCCCGCTACGAGCAGTACTTC. Its protein product is CASRETGTGARYEQYF.